The sequence of this TCR beta chain was determined in a study of shared clonotypes between healthy human individuals. Study-level results: Roughly 5% was the fraction of naive CD4 clonotypes found shared across a few donors.

Naive CD8 cells were CD45RO-negative, positively selected for CCR7, excluding terminally differentiated effector memory CD45RA+ cells. Looked up from germline, CDR1 is SEHNR and CDR2 is FQNEAQ (reference sequence). This CDR3 spans 16 amino acids. Losses at the gene ends were 5 bases for V and 3 bases for J; bases not matched to a gene: 6. Concerning this clone itself: No antigen is known for it.

Deep level was the assay's run setting. Sequenced by immunoSEQ multiplex PCR; TCRdb stores in-frame clones only, minus some. The sample has 700,000 to 950,000 clones, roughly 96% seen once; the top ten hold under 0.25%. The receptor comes from a man between 25 and 39 years old in good health. The source material was naive CD8+ T cells sorted from blood. This rearrangement joins TRBV7-9 to TRBJ2-7, with 14 bases lining up with TRBD2. DNA of the CDR3: TGTGCCAGCAGCCCCGGGACTAGCGGGGGTTACTACGAGCAGTACTTC. Its translation is CASSPGTSGGYYEQYF.